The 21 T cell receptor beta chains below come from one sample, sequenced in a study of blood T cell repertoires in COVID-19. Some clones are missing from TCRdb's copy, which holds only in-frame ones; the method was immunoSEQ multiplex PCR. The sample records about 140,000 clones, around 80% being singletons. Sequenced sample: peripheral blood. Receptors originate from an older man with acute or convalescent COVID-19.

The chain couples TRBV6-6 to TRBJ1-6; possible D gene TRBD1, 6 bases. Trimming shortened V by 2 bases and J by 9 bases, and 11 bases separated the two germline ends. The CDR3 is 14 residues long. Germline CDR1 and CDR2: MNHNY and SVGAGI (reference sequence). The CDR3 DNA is TGTGCCAGCAGTTACCCTACAGGGAGTTCACCCCTCCACTTT. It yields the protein CASSYPTGSSPLHF.

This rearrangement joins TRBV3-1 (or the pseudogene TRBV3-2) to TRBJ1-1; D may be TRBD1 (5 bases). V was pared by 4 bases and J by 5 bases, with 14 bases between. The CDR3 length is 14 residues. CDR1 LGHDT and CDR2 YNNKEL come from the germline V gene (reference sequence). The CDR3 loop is CASSLREVGTEAFF. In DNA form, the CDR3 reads TGTGCCAGCAGCCTCAGGGAGGTAGGAACTGAAGCTTTCTTT.

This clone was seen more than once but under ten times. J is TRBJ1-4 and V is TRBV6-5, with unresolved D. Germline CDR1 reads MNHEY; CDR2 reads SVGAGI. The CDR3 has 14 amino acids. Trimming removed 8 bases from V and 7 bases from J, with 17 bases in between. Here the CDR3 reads CASATATNGEKLFF. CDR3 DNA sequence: TGTGCCAGCGCCACAGCCACGAATGGTGAAAAACTGTTTTTT.

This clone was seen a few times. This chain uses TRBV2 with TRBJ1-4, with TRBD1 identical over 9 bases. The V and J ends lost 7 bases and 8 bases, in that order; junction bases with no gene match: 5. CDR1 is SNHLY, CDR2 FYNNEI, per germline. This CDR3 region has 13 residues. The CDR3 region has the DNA TGTGCCAGCAAGGGGGACAGGGACGAAAAACTGTTTTTT. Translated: CASKGDRDEKLFF.

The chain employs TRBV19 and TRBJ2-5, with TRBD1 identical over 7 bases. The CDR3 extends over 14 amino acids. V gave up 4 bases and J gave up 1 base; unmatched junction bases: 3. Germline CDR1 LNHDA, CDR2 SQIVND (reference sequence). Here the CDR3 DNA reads TGTGCCAGTAGTAACCGGGACAGCCAAGAGACCCAGTACTTC. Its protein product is CASSNRDSQETQYF.

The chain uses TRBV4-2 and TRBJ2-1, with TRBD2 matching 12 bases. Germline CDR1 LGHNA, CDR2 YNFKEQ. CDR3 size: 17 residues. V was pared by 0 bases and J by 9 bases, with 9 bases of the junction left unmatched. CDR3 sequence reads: CASSQDTASGGAGEQFF. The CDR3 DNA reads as TGTGCCAGCAGCCAAGATACCGCTAGCGGGGGGGCAGGTGAGCAGTTCTTC.

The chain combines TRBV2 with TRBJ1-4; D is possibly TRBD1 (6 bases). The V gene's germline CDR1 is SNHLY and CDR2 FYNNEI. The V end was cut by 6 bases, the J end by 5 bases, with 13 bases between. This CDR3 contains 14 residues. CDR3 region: CASRRDTGNEKLFF. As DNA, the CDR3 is TGTGCCAGCAGAAGGGACACAGGCAATGAAAAACTGTTTTTT.

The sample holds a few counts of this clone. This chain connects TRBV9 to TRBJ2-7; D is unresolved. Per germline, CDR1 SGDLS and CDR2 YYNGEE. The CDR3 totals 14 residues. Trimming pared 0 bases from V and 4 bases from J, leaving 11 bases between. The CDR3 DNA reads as TGTGCCAGCAGCGTAGGCCAAGGAGAGTACGAGCAGTACTTC. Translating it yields CASSVGQGEYEQYF.

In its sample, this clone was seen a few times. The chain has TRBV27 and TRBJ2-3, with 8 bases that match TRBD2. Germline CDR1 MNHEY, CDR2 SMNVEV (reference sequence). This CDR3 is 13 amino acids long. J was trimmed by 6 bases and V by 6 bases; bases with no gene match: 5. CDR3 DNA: TGTGCCAGCAGGCGGGAGGCCCTGGATACGCAGTATTTT. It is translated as CASRREALDTQYF.

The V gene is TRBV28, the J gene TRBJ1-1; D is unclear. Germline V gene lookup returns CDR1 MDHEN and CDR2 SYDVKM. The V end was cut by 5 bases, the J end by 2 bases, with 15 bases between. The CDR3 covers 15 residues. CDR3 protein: CASSPSDGFNTEAFF. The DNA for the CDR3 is TGTGCCAGCAGTCCTAGCGACGGATTTAACACTGAAGCTTTCTTT.

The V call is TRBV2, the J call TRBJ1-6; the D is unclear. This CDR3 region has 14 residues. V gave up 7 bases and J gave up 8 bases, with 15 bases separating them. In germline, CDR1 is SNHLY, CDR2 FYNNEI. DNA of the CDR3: TGTGCCAGCACCCGAGAGGGTACCCATTCACCCCTCCACTTT. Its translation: CASTREGTHSPLHF.

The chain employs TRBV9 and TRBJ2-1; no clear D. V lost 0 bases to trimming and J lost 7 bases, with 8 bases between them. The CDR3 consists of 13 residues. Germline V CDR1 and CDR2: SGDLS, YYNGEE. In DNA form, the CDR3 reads TGTGCCAGCAGCGTAGGCCCCACAAATGAGCAGTTCTTC. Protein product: CASSVGPTNEQFF.

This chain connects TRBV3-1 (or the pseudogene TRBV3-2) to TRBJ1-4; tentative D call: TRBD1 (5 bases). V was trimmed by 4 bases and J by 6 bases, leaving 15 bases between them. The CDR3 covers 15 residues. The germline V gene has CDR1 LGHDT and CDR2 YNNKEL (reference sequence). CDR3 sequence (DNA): TGTGCCAGCAGCCCCCCCGACAGTGGAGATGAAAAACTGTTTTTT. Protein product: CASSPPDSGDEKLFF.

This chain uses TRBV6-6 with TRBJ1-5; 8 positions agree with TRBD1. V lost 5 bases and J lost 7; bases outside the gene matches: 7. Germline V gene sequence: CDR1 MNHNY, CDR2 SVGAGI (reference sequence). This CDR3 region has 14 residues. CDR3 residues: CASSRGQGGQPQHF. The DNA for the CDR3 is TGTGCCAGCAGTCGTGGACAGGGCGGACAGCCCCAGCATTTT.

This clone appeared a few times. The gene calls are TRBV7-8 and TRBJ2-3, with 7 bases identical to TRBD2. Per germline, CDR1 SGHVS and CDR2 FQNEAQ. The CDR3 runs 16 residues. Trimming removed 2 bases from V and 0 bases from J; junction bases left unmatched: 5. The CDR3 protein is CASSLNSGSSTDTQYF. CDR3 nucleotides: TGTGCCAGCAGCTTAAATAGCGGGTCTAGCACAGATACGCAGTATTTT.

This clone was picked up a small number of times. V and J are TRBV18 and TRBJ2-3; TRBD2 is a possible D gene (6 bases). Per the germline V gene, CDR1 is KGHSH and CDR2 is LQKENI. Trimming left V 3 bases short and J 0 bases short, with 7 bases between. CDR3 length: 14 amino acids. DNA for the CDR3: TGTGCCAGCTCACCGGGACTCAGCACAGATACGCAGTATTTT. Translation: CASSPGLSTDTQYF. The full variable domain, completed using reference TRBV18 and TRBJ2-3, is NAGVMQNPRHLVRRRGQEARLRCSPMKGHSHVYWYRQLPEEGLKFMVYLQKENIIDESGMPKERFSAEFPKEGPSILRIQQVVRGDSAAYFCASSPGLSTDTQYFGPGTRLTVL.

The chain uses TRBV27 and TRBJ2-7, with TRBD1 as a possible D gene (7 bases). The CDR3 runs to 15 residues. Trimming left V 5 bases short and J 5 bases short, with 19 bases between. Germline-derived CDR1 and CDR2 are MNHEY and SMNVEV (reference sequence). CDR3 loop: CASSARQGLMDEQYF. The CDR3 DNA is TGTGCCAGCAGTGCGCGACAGGGACTGATGGACGAGCAGTACTTC.

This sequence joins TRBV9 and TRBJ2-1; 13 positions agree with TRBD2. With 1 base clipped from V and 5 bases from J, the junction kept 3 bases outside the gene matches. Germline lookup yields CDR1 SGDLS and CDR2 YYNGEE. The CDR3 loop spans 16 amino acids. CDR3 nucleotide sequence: TGTGCCAGCAGCGTAAGTGGGACTAGCGGGGACAATGAGCAGTTCTTC. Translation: CASSVSGTSGDNEQFF.

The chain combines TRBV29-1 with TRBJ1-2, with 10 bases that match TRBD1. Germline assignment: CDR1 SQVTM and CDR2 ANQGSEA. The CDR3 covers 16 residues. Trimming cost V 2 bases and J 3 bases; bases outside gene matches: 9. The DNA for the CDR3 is TGCAGCGTTGAATTTAAGCCGGGACAGGGGTACTATGGCTACACCTTC. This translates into CSVEFKPGQGYYGYTF.

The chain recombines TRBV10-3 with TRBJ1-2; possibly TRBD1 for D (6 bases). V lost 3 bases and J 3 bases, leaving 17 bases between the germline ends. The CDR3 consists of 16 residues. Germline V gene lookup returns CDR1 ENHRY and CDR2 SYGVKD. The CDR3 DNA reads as TGTGCCATCAGTGATTACCTTGGGACAACCGACTATGGCTACACCTTC. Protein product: CAISDYLGTTDYGYTF.

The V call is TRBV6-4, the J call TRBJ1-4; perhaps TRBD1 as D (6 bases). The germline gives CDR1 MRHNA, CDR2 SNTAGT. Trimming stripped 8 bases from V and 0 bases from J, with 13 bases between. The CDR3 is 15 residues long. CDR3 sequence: CASSVDSSTNEKLFF. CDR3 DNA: TGTGCCAGCTCGGTGGACAGTTCAACTAATGAAAAACTGTTTTTT.